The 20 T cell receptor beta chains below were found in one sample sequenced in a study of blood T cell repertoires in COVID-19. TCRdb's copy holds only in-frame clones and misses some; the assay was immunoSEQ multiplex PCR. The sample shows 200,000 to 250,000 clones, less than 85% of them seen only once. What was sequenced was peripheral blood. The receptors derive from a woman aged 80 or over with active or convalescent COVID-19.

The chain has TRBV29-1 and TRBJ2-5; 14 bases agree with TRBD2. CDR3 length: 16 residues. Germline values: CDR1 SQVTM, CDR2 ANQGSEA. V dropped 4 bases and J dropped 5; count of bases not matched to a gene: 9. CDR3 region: CSVAGTSGRTMETQYF. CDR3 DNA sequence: TGCAGCGTTGCCGGGACTAGCGGGAGAACGATGGAGACCCAGTACTTC.

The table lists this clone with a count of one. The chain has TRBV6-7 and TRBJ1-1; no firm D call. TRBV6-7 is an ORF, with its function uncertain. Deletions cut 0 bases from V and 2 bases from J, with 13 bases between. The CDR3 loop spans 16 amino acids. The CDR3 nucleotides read TGTGCCAGCAGTTACTCATTGGAACAGAACAACACTGAAGCTTTCTTT. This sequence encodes CASSYSLEQNNTEAFF.

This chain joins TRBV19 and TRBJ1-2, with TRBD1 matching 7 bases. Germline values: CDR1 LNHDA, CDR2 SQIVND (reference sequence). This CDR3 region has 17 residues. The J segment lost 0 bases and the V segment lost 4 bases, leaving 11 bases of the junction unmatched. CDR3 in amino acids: CASSTSYDRATNYGYTF. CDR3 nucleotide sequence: TGTGCCAGTAGTACCTCCTACGACAGGGCCACTAACTATGGCTACACCTTC.

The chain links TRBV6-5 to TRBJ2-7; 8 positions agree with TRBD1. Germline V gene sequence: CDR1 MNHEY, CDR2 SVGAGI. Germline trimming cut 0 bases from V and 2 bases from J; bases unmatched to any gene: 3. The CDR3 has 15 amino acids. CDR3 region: CASSYSMGQAYEQYF. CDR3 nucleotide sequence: TGTGCCAGCAGTTACTCGATGGGACAGGCCTACGAGCAGTACTTC.

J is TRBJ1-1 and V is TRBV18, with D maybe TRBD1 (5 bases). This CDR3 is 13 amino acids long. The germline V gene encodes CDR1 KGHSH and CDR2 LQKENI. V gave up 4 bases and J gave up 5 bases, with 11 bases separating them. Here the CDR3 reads CASSLRDRTEAFF. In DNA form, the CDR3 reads TGTGCCAGCTCACTCAGGGATCGTACTGAAGCTTTCTTT.

CDR3 coding DNA: TGTGCCAGCAGCTTATTACGACTAGGGACCGGGGAGCTGTTTTTT. Amino acid sequence: CASSLLRLGTGELFF. V and J are TRBV7-2 and TRBJ2-2, with D possibly matching TRBD2 (6 bases). Trimming stripped 2 bases from V and 5 bases from J, with 12 bases between. This CDR3 spans 15 amino acids. CDR1 is SGHTA, CDR2 FQGNSA, per germline.

The chain's CDR3 is CASSPQGLTSGNEQFF. The CDR3 DNA sequence: TGCGCCAGCAGCCCGCAGGGGCTGACTAGCGGGAATGAGCAGTTCTTC. The V and J genes are TRBV5-1 and TRBJ2-1; TRBD2 matches at 10 bases. The CDR3 consists of 16 residues. Per germline, CDR1 SGHRS and CDR2 YFSETQ. The ends lost 4 bases at V and 7 bases at J; junction bases unmatched: 11.

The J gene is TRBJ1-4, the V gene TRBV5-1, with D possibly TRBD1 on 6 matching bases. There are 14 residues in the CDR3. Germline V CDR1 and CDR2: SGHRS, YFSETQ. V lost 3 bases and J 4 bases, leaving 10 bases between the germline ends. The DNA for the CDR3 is TGCGCCAGCAGCTCCACAGGGATTAATGAAAAACTGTTTTTT. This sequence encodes CASSSTGINEKLFF. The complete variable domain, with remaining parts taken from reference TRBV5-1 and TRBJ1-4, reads KAGVTQTPRYLIKTRGQQVTLSCSPISGHRSVSWYQQTPGQGLQFLFEYFSETQRNKGNFPGRFSGRQFSNSRSEMNVSTLELGDSALYLCASSSTGINEKLFFGSGTQLSVL.

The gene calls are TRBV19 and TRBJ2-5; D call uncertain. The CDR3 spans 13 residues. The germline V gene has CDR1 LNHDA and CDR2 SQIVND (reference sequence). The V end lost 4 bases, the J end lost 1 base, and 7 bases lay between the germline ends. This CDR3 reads CASSTPGQETQYF. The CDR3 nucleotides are TGTGCCAGTAGTACCCCCGGCCAAGAGACCCAGTACTTC.

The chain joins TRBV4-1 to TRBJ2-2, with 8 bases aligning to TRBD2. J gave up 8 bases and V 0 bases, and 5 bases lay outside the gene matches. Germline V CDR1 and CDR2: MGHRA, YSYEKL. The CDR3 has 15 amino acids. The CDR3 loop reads CASSQDFASGGELFF. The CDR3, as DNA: TGCGCCAGCAGCCAAGATTTTGCTAGCGGGGGGGAGCTGTTTTTT.

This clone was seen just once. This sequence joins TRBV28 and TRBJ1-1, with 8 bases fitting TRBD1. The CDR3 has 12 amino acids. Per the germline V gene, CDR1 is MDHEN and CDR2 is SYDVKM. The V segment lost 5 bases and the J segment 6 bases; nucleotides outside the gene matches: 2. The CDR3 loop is CASSAGGSEAFF. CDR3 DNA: TGTGCCAGCAGTGCAGGGGGCTCTGAAGCTTTCTTT.

This CDR3 reads CASSYQGVVSPLHF. The CDR3 region has the DNA TGTGCCAGCAGTTACCAGGGGGTGGTATCACCCCTCCACTTT. The rearrangement joins TRBV6-5 to TRBJ1-6; TRBD1 agrees at 7 bases. Germline-derived CDR1 and CDR2 are MNHEY and SVGAGI. The CDR3 covers 14 residues. Losses at the gene ends were 2 bases for V and 10 bases for J; bases not matched to a gene: 5.

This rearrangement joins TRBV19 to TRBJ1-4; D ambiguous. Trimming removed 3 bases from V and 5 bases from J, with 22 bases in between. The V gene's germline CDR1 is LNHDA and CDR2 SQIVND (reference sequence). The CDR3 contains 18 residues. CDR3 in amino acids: CASSMSWLLKTRNEKLFF. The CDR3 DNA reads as TGTGCCAGTAGTATGTCGTGGCTCTTAAAAACTAGAAATGAAAAACTGTTTTTT. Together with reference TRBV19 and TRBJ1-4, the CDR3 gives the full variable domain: DGGITQSPKYLFRKEGQNVTLSCEQNLNHDAMYWYRQDPGQGLRLIYYSQIVNDFQKGDIAEGYSVSREKKESFPLTVTSAQKNPTAFYLCASSMSWLLKTRNEKLFFGSGTQLSVL.

The CDR3 DNA is TGCAGTGCCAGTCCCGGGACAGGGGAGTCTAACACTGAAGCTTTCTTT. The encoded protein is CSASPGTGESNTEAFF. The rearrangement uses TRBV20-1 and TRBJ1-1, with 10 positions matching TRBD1. This CDR3 is 16 amino acids long. Germline CDR1 DFQATT, CDR2 SNEGSKA (reference sequence). V shed 6 bases, J shed 2 bases, and the junction held 12 bases outside the gene matches.

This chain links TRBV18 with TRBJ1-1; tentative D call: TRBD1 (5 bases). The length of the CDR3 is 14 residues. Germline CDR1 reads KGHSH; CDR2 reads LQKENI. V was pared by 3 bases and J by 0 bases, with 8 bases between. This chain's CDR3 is CASSPGHLNTEAFF. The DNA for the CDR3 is TGTGCCAGCTCACCTGGACACCTGAACACTGAAGCTTTCTTT.

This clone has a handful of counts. The CDR3 region has the DNA TGTGCCAGCAGCTTTTCCTTACAGGGGGCAGGTGGCTACACCTTC. As protein: CASSFSLQGAGGYTF. The chain uses TRBV5-4 and TRBJ1-2, with 9 nucleotides matching TRBD1. CDR1 and CDR2 from the germline V gene are SGHNT and YYREEE (reference sequence). V trimming: 2 bases; J trimming: 7 bases; junction bases outside the gene matches: 9. The CDR3 extends over 15 amino acids.

CDR3 sequence (DNA): TGTGCCAGCAGGCCTAGTTCCCGTGAGGGCTTCAATCAGCCCCAGCATTTT. Translation: CASRPSSREGFNQPQHF. The chain uses TRBV6-2 or TRBV6-3 and TRBJ1-5, with D uncertain. CDR3 size: 17 residues. V was shortened by 6 bases and J by 3 bases, with 21 bases between the two germline ends. CDR1 MNHEY and CDR2 SVGEGT come from the germline V gene.

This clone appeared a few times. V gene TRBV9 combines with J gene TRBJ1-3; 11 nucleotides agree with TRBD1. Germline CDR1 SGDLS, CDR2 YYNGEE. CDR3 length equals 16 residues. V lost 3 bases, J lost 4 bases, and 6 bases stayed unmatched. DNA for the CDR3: TGTGCCAGCAGCGCTGGGACAGGGGGGATCGGAAACACCATATATTTT. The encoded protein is CASSAGTGGIGNTIYF.

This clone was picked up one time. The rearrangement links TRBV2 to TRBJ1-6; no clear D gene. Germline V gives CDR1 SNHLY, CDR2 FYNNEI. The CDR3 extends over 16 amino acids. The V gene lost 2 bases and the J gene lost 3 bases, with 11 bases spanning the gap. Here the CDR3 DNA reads TGTGCCAGCAGTGAACTCGCAGTGATCTATAATTCACCCCTCCACTTT. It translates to CASSELAVIYNSPLHF.

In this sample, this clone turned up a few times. CDR3 loop: CASSNSGTGLGFGYEQYF. The CDR3 bases are TGTGCCAGCAGCAATTCCGGGACAGGGCTCGGATTTGGCTACGAGCAGTACTTC. This chain connects TRBV21-1 to TRBJ2-7; the table's TRBD1 call for D was not verified on the DNA. TRBV21-1 is flagged as a pseudogene. This CDR3 has 18 amino acids.